The T cell receptor (beta chain) under discussion was sequenced for a study of read filtering for tumor transcriptome and immune sequencing. Study-level background: 8 or 9 patients were R-ISS I, some 16 were R-ISS II, roughly 7 were R-ISS III. DNase treatment preceded whole-transcriptome library preparation. RNA-seq yielded only about 85 to 1273 TCR reads, IR-seq about 3.5 to 11 million. Whole-study results and caveats: Even smaller IR-seq throughput identified most shared clonotypes.

Germline loops: CDR1 SNHLY, CDR2 FYNNEI. V shed 8 bases and J shed 4 bases, with 15 bases lying between them. The CDR3 runs 14 residues. The library was built from 400 to 500 ng RNA with molecular barcoded adaptors for alpha/delta and beta/gamma chains. TCRdb processed the reads anew with MiXCR; each CDR3 protein has one entry. This sample has 40,000 to 55,000 distinct CDR3 sequences; roughly 19% occur once, and the top ten carry just over 15%. This clonotype was observed many times. Its target is not known. The chain joins TRBV2 to TRBJ1-3; D possibly corresponds to TRBD1 (5 bases). The sample was a population of CD138-negative cells sorted from bone marrow. The TCR originated in a donor aged 40 or over with multiple myeloma. As DNA, the CDR3 is TGTGCCAGCCGCAACGCAGGGTCCGGAAACACCATATATTTT. It translates to CASRNAGSGNTIYF.